The 17 T cell receptor beta chains below all came from one sample that was sequenced in a study of blood T cell repertoires in COVID-19. Sequenced by immunoSEQ multiplex PCR; TCRdb stores in-frame clones only, minus some. This sample has more than 95,000 clones, with about 70% found just once. What was sequenced was peripheral blood. The receptors come from a woman in her 70s with acute or convalescent COVID-19.

The V and J genes are TRBV2 and TRBJ2-3; tentative D call: TRBD1 (5 bases). The germline V gene has CDR1 SNHLY and CDR2 FYNNEI. Trimming took off 4 bases at V and 0 bases at J, with 14 bases between the two ends. This CDR3 spans 16 amino acids. In nucleotides, the CDR3 is TGTGCCAGCAGTGTATTTCTCGACAGAAGCACAGATACGCAGTATTTT. Amino acids: CASSVFLDRSTDTQYF. Full variable domain (remainder filled in from reference TRBV2 and TRBJ2-3): EPEVTQTPSHQVTQMGQEVILRCVPISNHLYFYWYRQILGQKVEFLVSFYNNEISEKSEIFDDQFSVERPDGSNFTLKIRSTKLEDSAMYFCASSVFLDRSTDTQYFGPGTRLTVL.

The chain carries TRBV5-1 and TRBJ1-5; tentative D call: TRBD1 (6 bases). This CDR3 is 14 amino acids long. Trimming stripped 4 bases from V and 4 bases from J, with 12 bases between. Germline CDR1 and CDR2: SGHRS and YFSETQ. The CDR3 here is CASSPETGNQPQHF. The CDR3 DNA sequence: TGCGCCAGCAGCCCGGAAACAGGGAATCAGCCCCAGCATTTT.

The genes are TRBV11-2 and TRBJ2-7, with D perhaps TRBD1 (6 bases). Germline CDR1 is SGHAT and CDR2 is FQNNGV. The CDR3 is 12 residues long. V was clipped by 5 bases and J by 5 bases, with 10 bases between them. CDR3 DNA sequence: TGTGCCAGCAGCCAGGGACACCACGAGCAGTACTTC. Translating gives CASSQGHHEQYF.

In the case of this clone: One junction end does not reproduce the germline sequence, and a read error may be involved. The V call is TRBV15, the J call TRBJ2-1; 10 positions match TRBD2. Germline loops: CDR1 LNHNV, CDR2 YYDKDF (reference sequence). The CDR3 covers 13 residues. In nucleotides, the CDR3 is TGTGCCGCCAGCGGGAGGGGCAGCAATGAGCAGTTCTTC. Its translation is CAASGRGSNEQFF.

The chain employs TRBV3-1 (or the pseudogene TRBV3-2) and TRBJ1-1, with D maybe TRBD1 (5 bases). Deletions cut 1 base from V and 10 bases from J, with 10 bases between. This CDR3 is built from 12 residues. Germline-derived CDR1 and CDR2 are LGHDT and YNNKEL (reference sequence). In DNA, the CDR3 is TGTGCCAGCAGCCAAGGCAGGGTAGCAGCTTTCTTT. It codes for CASSQGRVAAFF.

This clone was observed a few times. The chain links TRBV5-1 to TRBJ1-4, with no clear D. The CDR3 is 14 residues long. Trimming took off 4 bases at V and 10 bases at J, with 17 bases between the two ends. Germline V lookup: CDR1 SGHRS, CDR2 YFSETQ. In nucleotides, the CDR3 is TGCGCCAGCAGCCTAGACTCCCCCGACGGAAAACTGTTTTTT. Its translation: CASSLDSPDGKLFF.

The V call is TRBV27, the J call TRBJ1-1, with 7 bases identical to TRBD1. V was pared by 6 bases and J by 5 bases, with 9 bases of the junction left unmatched. Germline CDR1 and CDR2: MNHEY and SMNVEV (reference sequence). The CDR3 totals 14 residues. The CDR3: CASRYLQGSTEAFF. DNA for the CDR3: TGTGCCAGCAGGTACCTACAGGGGTCAACTGAAGCTTTCTTT.

The V gene is TRBV28, the J gene TRBJ2-6, with D maybe TRBD1 (5 bases). Trimming took off 7 bases at V and 1 base at J, with 8 bases between the two ends. The CDR3 has 14 residues. Germline loops: CDR1 MDHEN, CDR2 SYDVKM. CDR3 nucleotide sequence: TGTGCCAGCACAAGGGGTTCTGGGGCCAACGTCCTGACTTTC. Translation gives CASTRGSGANVLTF.

This clone showed up just a few times. The chain combines TRBV12-3 or TRBV12-4 with TRBJ2-7, with 7 bases fitting TRBD1. The J segment lost 3 bases and the V segment lost 6 bases, leaving 5 bases of the junction unmatched. The CDR3 is made up of 13 amino acids. DNA of the CDR3: TGTGCCAGCAGCCGGGACAGTAACTACGAGCAGTACTTC. It codes for CASSRDSNYEQYF.

This clone was detected many times. This chain connects TRBV6-5 to TRBJ2-1, with 8 bases fitting TRBD1. The CDR3 spans 14 residues. Germline lookup yields CDR1 MNHEY and CDR2 SVGAGI. J was trimmed by 9 bases and V by 2 bases; bases with no gene match: 6. This CDR3 reads CASSYQLTGGEQFF. The CDR3 coding sequence is TGTGCCAGCAGTTACCAACTTACAGGGGGTGAGCAGTTCTTC.

This chain connects TRBV28 to TRBJ1-5, with TRBD1 matching over 7 bases. Looked up from germline, CDR1 is MDHEN and CDR2 is SYDVKM. The V segment lost 2 bases and the J segment 3 bases; nucleotides outside the gene matches: 4. The CDR3 covers 15 residues. The CDR3 is CASSLPGQFNQPQHF. CDR3 in DNA: TGTGCCAGCAGTTTACCGGGACAGTTCAATCAGCCCCAGCATTTT.

The rearrangement links TRBV2 to TRBJ1-2; D is possibly TRBD1 (5 bases). Germline CDR1 is SNHLY and CDR2 is FYNNEI. The germline V and J ends were trimmed by 3 bases and 7 bases, with 12 bases remaining between them. The CDR3 has 13 amino acids. The CDR3 loop is CASSERQLSGYTF. In DNA form, the CDR3 reads TGTGCCAGCAGTGAGAGACAGCTCTCTGGCTACACCTTC.

This clone occurred once. The chain employs TRBV5-5 and TRBJ2-7; 12 nucleotides match TRBD2. The trim removed 4 bases at V and 4 bases at J, leaving 3 bases unmatched. The CDR3 extends over 14 amino acids. Per germline, CDR1 SGHKS and CDR2 YYEKEE (reference sequence). The CDR3 DNA reads as TGTGCCAGCAGCCCACTAGCGGGGGGTTACGAGCAGTACTTC. Protein: CASSPLAGGYEQYF.

CDR3 protein: CASSPNRGNTEAFF. The CDR3 DNA reads as TGTGCCAGCAGCCCCAACAGGGGCAACACTGAAGCTTTCTTT. The rearrangement uses TRBV11-2 and TRBJ1-1; 7 bases fit TRBD1. CDR3 size: 14 residues. Germline V gene sequence: CDR1 SGHAT, CDR2 FQNNGV. Unmatched junction bases numbered 5, after V lost 5 bases and J lost 2 bases.

The chain is built from TRBV6-1 and TRBJ2-7, with 7 positions matching TRBD2. J gave up 2 bases and V 2 bases, and 9 bases lay outside the gene matches. This CDR3 contains 16 residues. Looked up from germline, CDR1 is MNHNS and CDR2 is SASEGT. The CDR3 DNA reads as TGTGCCAGCAGTGAATTTGGGCTAGCGGAAACCTACGAGCAGTACTTC. Translating it yields CASSEFGLAETYEQYF.

The chain is built from TRBV5-1 and TRBJ1-1, with D maybe TRBD1 (5 bases). The length of the CDR3 is 13 residues. Germline CDR1 SGHRS, CDR2 YFSETQ. V dropped 2 bases and J dropped 5 bases, with 10 bases sitting between them. The CDR3 bases are TGCGCCAGCAGCTTTATTCGGGGGACTGAAGCTTTCTTT. Translated, it gives CASSFIRGTEAFF.

V gene TRBV28 combines with J gene TRBJ1-1, with 8 bases matching TRBD1. Germline V gene data show CDR1 as MDHEN and CDR2 as SYDVKM. Trimming cost V 1 base and J 0 bases; bases outside gene matches: 7. This CDR3 has 17 residues. CDR3 residues: CASSLSPGQVMNTEAFF. CDR3 nucleotide sequence: TGTGCCAGCAGTTTATCCCCGGGACAGGTCATGAACACTGAAGCTTTCTTT.